This TCR beta chain came from a study of vaccination and CD4 T cells after COVID-19. Via MiXCR, TCRdb re-called the PCR reads, giving one row per CDR3 protein. This table holds over 15,000 distinct CDR3 sequences, approximately 66% found once. With 0 bases clipped from V and 4 bases from J, the junction kept 9 bases outside the gene matches. The germline gives CDR1 DFQATT, CDR2 SNEGSKA (reference sequence). The CDR3 consists of 16 residues. The gene calls are TRBV20-1 and TRBJ2-7, with TRBD1 matching 10 bases. The sequencing used CD4+ T cells from blood, collected after SARS-CoV-2 vaccination. This sequence originates from a human donor who had recovered from COVID-19. The CDR3 DNA reads TGCAGTGCTAGAGATCAGGGACAGGGGACGGGATACGAGCAGTACTTC. The encoded protein is CSARDQGQGTGYEQYF.